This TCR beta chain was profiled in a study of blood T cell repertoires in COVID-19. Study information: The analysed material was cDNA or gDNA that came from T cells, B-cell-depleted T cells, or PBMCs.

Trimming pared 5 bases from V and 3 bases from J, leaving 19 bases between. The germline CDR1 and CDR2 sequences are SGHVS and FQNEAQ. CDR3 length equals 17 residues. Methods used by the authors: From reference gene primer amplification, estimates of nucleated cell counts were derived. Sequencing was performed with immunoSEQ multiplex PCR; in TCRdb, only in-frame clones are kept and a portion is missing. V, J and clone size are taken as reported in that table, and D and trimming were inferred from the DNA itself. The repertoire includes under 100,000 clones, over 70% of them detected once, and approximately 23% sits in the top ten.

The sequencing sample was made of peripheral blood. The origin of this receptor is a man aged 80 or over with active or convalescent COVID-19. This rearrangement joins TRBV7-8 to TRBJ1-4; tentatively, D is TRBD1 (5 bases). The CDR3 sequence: CASSRHSQQVSNEKLFF. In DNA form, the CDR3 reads TGTGCCAGCAGCCGTCACTCGCAACAGGTCTCTAATGAAAAACTGTTTTTT.